This T cell receptor (beta chain) is drawn from a study of OX40 agonist ivuxolimab in advanced cancers. This clone appeared a few times. Deletions cut 3 bases from V and 0 bases from J, with 11 bases between. Germline-derived CDR1 and CDR2 are MNHEY and SMNVEV (reference sequence). This CDR3 region has 16 residues. Using immunoSEQ multiplex PCR, the repertoire was profiled, and TCRdb retains in-frame clones only, with some absent. The table records over 30,000 clones, approximately 79% of them present only once. The origin of this receptor is an adult with an advanced solid tumor such as melanoma, head and neck, liver or kidney cancer. The gene calls are TRBV27 and TRBJ2-2; weak D call: TRBD1 (5 bases). Sequenced here: CD4+ or CD8+ T cells sorted from blood, sampled in a trial of the OX40 agonist ivuxolimab. CDR3 residues: CASSLMGPPNTGELFF. The CDR3 region has the DNA TGTGCCAGCAGTTTGATGGGGCCGCCGAACACCGGGGAGCTGTTTTTT.